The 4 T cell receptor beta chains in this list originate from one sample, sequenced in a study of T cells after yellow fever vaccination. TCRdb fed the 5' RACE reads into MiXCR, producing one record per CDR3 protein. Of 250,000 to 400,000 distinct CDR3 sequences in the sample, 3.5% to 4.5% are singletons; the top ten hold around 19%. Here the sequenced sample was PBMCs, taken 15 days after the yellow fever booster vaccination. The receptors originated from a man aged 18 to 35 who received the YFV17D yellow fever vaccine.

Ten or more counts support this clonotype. In nucleotides, the CDR3 is TGCAGTGCTTTACAAGCGGGGGATAGCACAGATACGCAGTATTTT. Its protein is CSALQAGDSTDTQYF. This chain uses TRBV20-1 with TRBJ2-3, with TRBD2 matching over 8 bases. Trimming cost V 5 bases and J 0 bases; bases outside gene matches: 7. CDR1 is DFQATT, CDR2 SNEGSKA, per germline (reference sequence). The CDR3 sequence is 15 residues long.

CDR3 sequence: CASSSGDRGNYGYTF. CDR3 DNA sequence: TGTGCCAGCAGCTCCGGGGACCGTGGGAACTATGGCTACACCTTC. The gene calls are TRBV7-9 and TRBJ1-2; TRBD1 is a possible D gene (5 bases). Germline lookup yields CDR1 SEHNR and CDR2 FQNEAQ (reference sequence). V lost 4 bases to trimming and J lost 2 bases, with 14 bases between them. CDR3 length: 15 amino acids.

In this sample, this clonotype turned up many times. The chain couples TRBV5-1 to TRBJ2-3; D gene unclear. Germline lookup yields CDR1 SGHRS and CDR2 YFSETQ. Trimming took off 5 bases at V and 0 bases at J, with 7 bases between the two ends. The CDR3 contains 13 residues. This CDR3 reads CASRSDSTDTQYF. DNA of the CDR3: TGCGCCAGCAGGTCGGACAGCACAGATACGCAGTATTTT.

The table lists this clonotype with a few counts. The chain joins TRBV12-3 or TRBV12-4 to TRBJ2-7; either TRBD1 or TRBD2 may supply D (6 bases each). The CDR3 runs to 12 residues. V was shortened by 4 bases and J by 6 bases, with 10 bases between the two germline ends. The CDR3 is CASSSGAGEQYV. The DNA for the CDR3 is TGTGCCAGCAGTTCGGGGGCAGGCGAGCAGTACGTC.